This T cell receptor (beta chain) comes out of a study of identical twins (dated by TCRdb to between 2015 and 2016). About the study as a whole: To test whether fetal clonotypes persist, this study deep-sequenced TCR alpha and beta repertoires from monozygotic twins, from unrelated adults of various ages, and from cord blood. To rule out contamination, the twin experiments were replicated at different times with different library preparation protocols.

Unmatched junction bases come to 9, with V trimmed by 1 base and J by 5 bases. The germline V gene (reference sequence) provides CDR1 MNHEY and CDR2 SMNVEV. From its cysteine to its phenylalanine, the CDR3 spans 16 amino acids. Only the CDR3 DNA stays, 48 bases, in frame from base 1. Regarding this clonotype: Its antigen is currently not known. Base-call qualities are not available, and no considerably larger clone is one nucleotide away.

All donors were healthy Caucasians. Three pairs of female monozygotic twins, all aged roughly 18 to 29 years, made up the twin cohort. Peripheral blood mononuclear cells were the source from which RNA for the TCR libraries was isolated. Findings and caveats that apply to the study as a whole: Out-of-frame TCR alpha sharing in monozygotic twins was systematically underestimated by recombination models, whereas sharing between unrelated individuals was in agreement with the recombination models. Abundant cord blood beta clonotypes had fewer insertions, young adult naive repertoires showed a similar but weaker trend, and memory repertoires showed no such trend. Invariant T cells such as MAIT and iNKT could partly confound zero-insertion analyses, although diverse VJ usage argued against such confounding for most clonotypes. Because the same donors could not be followed over many years, conclusions were based on cross-sectional statistical analysis. The excess sharing between twins in beta out-of-frame sequences was weaker because fewer shared sequences reduced the signal-to-noise ratio. Compared with coincidental sharing between unrelated individuals, out-of-frame TCR alpha sequences shared between twins had an excess of sequences with low generation probability.

The method behind the library was 5' RACE. Sequencing relied on an Illumina HiSeq 2000. A universal primer binding site was introduced by template switching, and a unique molecular identifier was present in the final cDNA, enabling accurate counting of TCR cDNA molecules. Specific primers in the conserved constant-segment region were used to synthesize first-strand cDNA for the TCR alpha and beta chains. To control for contamination, every cDNA library carried two barcodes: a SMART-Mk sample barcode plus Illumina barcodes. TruSeq adapter sequences, together with Illumina sample barcodes, were added in two successive PCR steps. Sequencing of the TCR alpha and beta cDNA libraries was done on the Illumina HiSeq platform using custom primers. From the authors' description of their analysis: Unique molecular identifiers were extracted from raw reads with MiGEC, and CDR3 positions were determined with MiXCR. For each individual, recombination models were inferred using an EM algorithm with the repgenHMM and IGoR tools. The analysis of shared clonotypes was done with the tcR package in R, with sharing normalized by the product of cloneset sizes. To study raw recombination without the effects of thymic and clonal selection, out-of-frame nonproductive sequences were analyzed. TCRdb itself trimmed the public reads at Q25 with fastp, ran MiXCR and retained productive beta chains. Every distinct CDR3 protein forms one entry, paired with its most common genes and DNA. The V and J calls and clone size are TCRdb's, not the authors'. The sample profile shows approximately 890,000 distinct CDR3 sequences; 9% to 15% of them were found once. Jointly, the top ten make up around 1.5% of the sample.

In addition, the sample was reused for a study of yellow fever vaccine responses in identical twins. Drawing on the second study: According to the authors, in identical twins the way T cells responded to vaccination appeared partly convergent and partly personalized. In the study, vaccine-responding T cell clones were precisely tracked in identical twins.

The clonotype was recovered from a woman aged 18-29 years in good health. Sequencing was performed on PBMCs. The rearranged segments are TRBV27 and TRBJ1-2; 8 central bases correspond to TRBD1. The DNA sequence is TGTGCCAGCAGTTTATACGACCCTACAGGGGGATATGGCTACACCTTC. The resulting protein is CASSLYDPTGGYGYTF.